The present T cell receptor (beta chain) was sequenced within a study of T-cell memory formation after mild COVID-19. The wider study: Clusters of TCRs were largely donor specific.

This CDR3 contains 15 residues. V shed 6 bases and J shed 0 bases, with 18 bases lying between them. Per germline, CDR1 SQVTM and CDR2 ANQGSEA. Study results and caveats: CD4/CD8 balance held among clones contracting day 15 to 85, and later expanders leaned CD4+. Researchers could not confirm that second-wave clones peaking on day 37 targeted SARS-CoV-2. Contracting CD4+ clones lay largely in CM and EM, with CD8+ ones residing in EMRA.

Concerning this clonotype: The antigen remains unidentified.

From the 5' RACE reads, TCRdb called clonotypes with MiXCR, one entry per CDR3 protein. The table has 350,000 to 500,000 distinct CDR3 sequences, about a sixth seen once. This TCR derives from a man younger than 35 who had mild COVID-19 (a few samples of this study predate the infection). Cell type and time point are not known. Material for sequencing was PBMCs or a T cell subset sorted from them (not recorded which). J is TRBJ2-7 and V is TRBV29-1, with a tentative D call TRBD1 (6 bases). The CDR3 sequence: CSVDLGQSTSYEQYF. The CDR3 nucleotides read TGCAGCGTCGATCTAGGACAGTCAACCTCCTACGAGCAGTACTTC.